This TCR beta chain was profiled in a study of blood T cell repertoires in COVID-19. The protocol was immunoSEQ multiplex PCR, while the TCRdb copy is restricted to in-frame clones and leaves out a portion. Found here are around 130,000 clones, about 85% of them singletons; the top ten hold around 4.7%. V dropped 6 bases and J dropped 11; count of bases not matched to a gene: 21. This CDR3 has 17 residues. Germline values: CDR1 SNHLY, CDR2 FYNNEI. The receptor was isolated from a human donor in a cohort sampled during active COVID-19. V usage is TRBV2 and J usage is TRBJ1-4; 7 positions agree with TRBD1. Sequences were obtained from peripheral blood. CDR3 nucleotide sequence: TGTGCCAGCAGGATGACAGGGCAGGGGCTACCCATGAACAAACTGTTTTTT. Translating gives CASRMTGQGLPMNKLFF.